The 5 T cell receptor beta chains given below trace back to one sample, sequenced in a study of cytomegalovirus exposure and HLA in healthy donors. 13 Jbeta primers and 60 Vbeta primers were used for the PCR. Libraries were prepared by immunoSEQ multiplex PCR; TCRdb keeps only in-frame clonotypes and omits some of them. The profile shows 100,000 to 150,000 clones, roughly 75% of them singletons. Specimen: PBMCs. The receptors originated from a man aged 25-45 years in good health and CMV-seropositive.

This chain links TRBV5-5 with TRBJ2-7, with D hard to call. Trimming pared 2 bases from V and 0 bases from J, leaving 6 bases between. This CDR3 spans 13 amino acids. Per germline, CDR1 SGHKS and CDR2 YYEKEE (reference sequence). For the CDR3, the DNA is TGTGCCAGCAGCTTCGCACACTCCTACGAGCAGTACTTC. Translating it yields CASSFAHSYEQYF.

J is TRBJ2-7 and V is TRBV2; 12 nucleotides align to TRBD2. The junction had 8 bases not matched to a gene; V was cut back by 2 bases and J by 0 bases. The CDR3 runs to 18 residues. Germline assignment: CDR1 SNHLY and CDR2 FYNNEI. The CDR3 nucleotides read TGTGCCAGCAGTGAAAACCCGGGACTAGCGGGTAGCTCCTACGAGCAGTACTTC. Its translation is CASSENPGLAGSSYEQYF. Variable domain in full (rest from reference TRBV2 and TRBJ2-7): EPEVTQTPSHQVTQMGQEVILRCVPISNHLYFYWYRQILGQKVEFLVSFYNNEISEKSEIFDDQFSVERPDGSNFTLKIRSTKLEDSAMYFCASSENPGLAGSSYEQYFGPGTRLTVT.

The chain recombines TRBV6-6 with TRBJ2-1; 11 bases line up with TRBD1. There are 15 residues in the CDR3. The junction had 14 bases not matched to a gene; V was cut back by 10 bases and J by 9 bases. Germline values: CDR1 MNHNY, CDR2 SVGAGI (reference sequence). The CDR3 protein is CATESRDRGISEQFF. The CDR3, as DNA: TGTGCCACCGAAAGCCGGGACAGGGGGATCAGTGAGCAGTTCTTC.

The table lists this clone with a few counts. The CDR3 coding sequence is TGTGCCAGCAGCTTCAACAGGGGACCCTATGGCTACACCTTC. Translation: CASSFNRGPYGYTF. This chain joins TRBV7-2 and TRBJ1-2, with 7 nucleotides matching TRBD1. The CDR3 consists of 14 residues. V dropped 3 bases and J dropped 4; count of bases not matched to a gene: 5. Germline V lookup: CDR1 SGHTA, CDR2 FQGNSA.

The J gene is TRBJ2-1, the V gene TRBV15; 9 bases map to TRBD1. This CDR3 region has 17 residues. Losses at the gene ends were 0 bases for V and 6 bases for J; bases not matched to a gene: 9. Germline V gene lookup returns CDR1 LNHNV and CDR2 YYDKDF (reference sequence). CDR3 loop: CATSRDRVGQGFNEQFF. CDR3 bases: TGTGCCACCAGCAGAGACCGTGTGGGACAGGGCTTCAATGAGCAGTTCTTC.